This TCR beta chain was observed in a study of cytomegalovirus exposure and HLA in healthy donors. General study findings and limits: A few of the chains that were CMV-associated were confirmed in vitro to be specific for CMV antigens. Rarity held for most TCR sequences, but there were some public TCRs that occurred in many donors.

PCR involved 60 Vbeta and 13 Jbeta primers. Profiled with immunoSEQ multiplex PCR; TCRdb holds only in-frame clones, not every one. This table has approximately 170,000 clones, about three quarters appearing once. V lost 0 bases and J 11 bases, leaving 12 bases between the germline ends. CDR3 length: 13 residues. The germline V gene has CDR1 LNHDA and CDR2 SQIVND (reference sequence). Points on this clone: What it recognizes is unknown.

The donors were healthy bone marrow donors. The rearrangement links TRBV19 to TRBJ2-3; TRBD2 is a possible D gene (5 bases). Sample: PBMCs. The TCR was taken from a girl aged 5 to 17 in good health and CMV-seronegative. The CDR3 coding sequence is TGTGCCAGTAGTATAGATCTGCGGGCGGTGCAGTATTTT. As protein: CASSIDLRAVQYF.